This entry lists 8 T cell receptor beta chains sequenced from one sample in a study of cytomegalovirus exposure and HLA in healthy donors. In the PCR, 60 Vbeta and 13 Jbeta primers were used. Here immunoSEQ multiplex PCR was the method, and the copy in TCRdb shows in-frame clones only, minus some. Among 95,000 to 150,000 clones listed, about 76% were seen once. Sequencing input: PBMCs. All receptors come from a woman in her sixties or seventies in good health and CMV-seropositive.

The rearrangement uses TRBV4-2 and TRBJ1-1; TRBD1 might be the D (6 bases). The V end was cut by 4 bases, the J end by 2 bases, with 14 bases between. CDR1 is LGHNA, CDR2 YNFKEQ, per germline. This CDR3 spans 15 amino acids. CDR3 bases: TGTGCCAGCAGCCTATACTCGGACAGTAACACTGAAGCTTTCTTT. This encodes CASSLYSDSNTEAFF.

The chain joins TRBV5-6 to TRBJ2-3; maybe TRBD2 (7 bases). Looked up from germline, CDR1 is SGHDT and CDR2 is YYEEEE. This CDR3 has 17 residues. V gave up 1 base and J gave up 2 bases, with 17 bases separating them. The CDR3 is CASSLRGGAGTTDTQYF. The CDR3 region has the DNA TGTGCCAGCAGCTTGAGAGGGGGAGCGGGGACCACAGATACGCAGTATTTT.

V gene TRBV27 combines with J gene TRBJ1-2, with 11 bases that match TRBD1. The CDR3 contains 16 residues. Germline assignment: CDR1 MNHEY and CDR2 SMNVEV (reference sequence). After removal of 5 bases from V and 2 bases from J, the junction contained 7 bases not matched to a gene. In DNA form, the CDR3 reads TGTGCCAGCAGTCTAGGACAGGGGGCATCCAACTATGGCTACACCTTC. Its protein product is CASSLGQGASNYGYTF.

The chain uses TRBV2 and TRBJ1-5; D may be TRBD1 (6 bases). The CDR3 covers 13 residues. Germline V gene data show CDR1 as SNHLY and CDR2 as FYNNEI. V was clipped by 4 bases and J by 4 bases, with 8 bases between them. This CDR3 is CASSGTENQPQHF. The DNA for the CDR3 is TGTGCCAGCAGTGGGACAGAGAATCAGCCCCAGCATTTT.

J is TRBJ1-4 and V is TRBV2; 7 nucleotides match TRBD1. V was clipped by 5 bases and J by 8 bases; unmatched bases: 11. There are 15 residues in the CDR3. CDR1 and CDR2 from the germline V gene are SNHLY and FYNNEI. CDR3 sequence reads: CASSRMEGAREKLFF. The CDR3 DNA reads TGTGCCAGCAGTAGAATGGAGGGGGCTAGGGAAAAACTGTTTTTT.

The chain combines TRBV6-6 with TRBJ2-1, with 14 bases aligning to TRBD2. This CDR3 region has 16 residues. Germline V gene lookup returns CDR1 MNHNY and CDR2 SVGAGI (reference sequence). The trim removed 5 bases at V and 9 bases at J, leaving 9 bases unmatched. In DNA form, the CDR3 reads TGTGCCAGCAGTACCGGGACTAGCGGGAGAGGAGGTGAGCAGTTCTTC. Its protein is CASSTGTSGRGGEQFF.

The chain is built from TRBV19 and TRBJ2-7; TRBD1 matches at 10 bases. The CDR3 consists of 15 residues. V shed 4 bases and J 7 bases; nucleotides not matched to a gene: 10. CDR1 LNHDA and CDR2 SQIVND come from the germline V gene (reference sequence). For the CDR3, the DNA is TGTGCCAGTAGTACCCCGGGACAGGGGAAAGGGGAGCAGTACTTC. It translates to CASSTPGQGKGEQYF.

J is TRBJ2-4 and V is TRBV14; D gene ambiguous. Germline V gene lookup returns CDR1 SGHDN and CDR2 FVKESK. The V end lost 0 bases, the J end lost 1 base, and 16 bases lay between the germline ends. The CDR3 contains 18 residues. The CDR3 region has the DNA TGTGCCAGCAGCCAAGATTTCGGCAGCGATGGGGCCAAAAACATTCAGTACTTC. Amino acids: CASSQDFGSDGAKNIQYF.